The 22 T cell receptor beta chains given below trace back to one sample, sequenced in a study of Graves' ophthalmopathy and Graves' hyperthyroidism. Amplified material comprised TCR beta CDR3 regions derived from RNA transcripts. Following a first-round RT-PCR that used HTBI primers, a second-round multiplex PCR was carried out. Each CDR3 protein gets one entry after TCRdb re-called the multiplex PCR reads with MiXCR. The table records 300,000 to 400,000 distinct CDR3 sequences, 17% of them present only once. The sample taken for sequencing was peripheral blood. The receptors stem from an adult woman with stable Graves' hyperthyroidism.

On this clonotype itself: At one boundary the junction diverges from the germline segment, which might be a read error. The V call is TRBV2, the J call TRBJ2-5; TRBD2 might be the D (6 bases). The CDR3 consists of 13 residues. The germline V gene encodes CDR1 SNHLY and CDR2 FYNNEI. The CDR3 is CGSFRRDQETRYF. CDR3 sequence (DNA): TGTGGCAGCTTCCGGAGGGACCAAGAGACCCGGTACTTC.

J is TRBJ1-3 and V is TRBV7-2; D unresolved. The CDR3 is 15 residues long. Germline V gene lookup returns CDR1 SGHTA and CDR2 FQGNSA. Trimming cost V 4 bases and J 4 bases, with 14 bases left between them. CDR3 DNA sequence: TGTGCCAGCAGCTCCCCGTGGTCCCGAGGAAACACCATATATTTT. This gives the protein CASSSPWSRGNTIYF.

This clonotype has at least ten counts. The genes are TRBV29-1 and TRBJ2-4; unclear D gene. This CDR3 has 14 residues. Germline V gene data show CDR1 as SQVTM and CDR2 as ANQGSEA. V shed 4 bases and J shed 5 bases, with 15 bases lying between them. CDR3 DNA: TGCAGCGTTGCAAGTCCGATGGGTCAAAACATTCAGTACTTC. Translating gives CSVASPMGQNIQYF.

In this sample, this clonotype turned up many times. The chain uses TRBV12-3 or TRBV12-4 and TRBJ2-7; D is perhaps TRBD1 or TRBD2 (6 bases each). Trimming pared 3 bases from V and 2 bases from J, leaving 11 bases between. This CDR3 contains 14 residues. CDR3: CASSFGGGTYEQYF. The CDR3, as DNA: TGTGCCAGCAGTTTTGGAGGGGGGACCTACGAGCAGTACTTC.

This clonotype was seen at least ten times. This chain links TRBV7-9 with TRBJ2-5, with TRBD1 matching 9 bases. V lost 5 bases to trimming and J lost 5 bases; unmatched junction nucleotides: 9. CDR1 SEHNR and CDR2 FQNEAQ come from the germline V gene (reference sequence). This CDR3 has 15 residues. The CDR3 coding sequence is TGTGCCAGCAGCACAACGCACAGGGGGCGGGAGACCCAGTACTTC. As protein: CASSTTHRGRETQYF.

This clonotype showed up many times. The chain couples TRBV7-8 to TRBJ1-5; perhaps TRBD1 as D (5 bases). The CDR3 contains 16 residues. With 0 bases removed from V and 6 bases from J, the gap between germline ends came to 15 bases. Germline assignment: CDR1 SGHVS and CDR2 FQNEAQ. CDR3 region: CASSLAVRQSSQPQHF. The CDR3, as DNA: TGTGCCAGCAGCTTAGCGGTCAGACAGTCCAGTCAGCCCCAGCATTTT.

This clonotype has ten or more counts. The genes are TRBV6-2 or TRBV6-3 and TRBJ2-5; 7 bases map to TRBD2. Germline CDR1 is MNHEY and CDR2 is SVGEGT. The CDR3 is 14 residues long. J lost 3 bases, V lost 5 bases, and 6 bases had no gene match. The CDR3 spells CASSPTLAEETQYF. In DNA form, the CDR3 reads TGTGCCAGCAGTCCCACCCTAGCGGAAGAGACCCAGTACTTC.

This chain connects TRBV7-2 to TRBJ2-7; no definite D call. CDR3 size: 16 residues. The germline CDR1 and CDR2 sequences are SGHTA and FQGNSA. V was clipped by 0 bases and J by 0 bases, with 12 bases between them. CDR3 coding DNA: TGTGCCAGCAGCTTAGCGAGGAGCAGCTCCTCCTACGAGCAGTACTTC. It codes for CASSLARSSSSYEQYF. Together with reference TRBV7-2 and TRBJ2-7, the CDR3 gives the full variable domain: GAGVSQSPSNKVTEKGKDVELRCDPISGHTALYWYRQSLGQGLEFLIYFQGNSAPDKSGLPSDRFSAERTGGSVSTLTIQRTQQEDSAVYLCASSLARSSSSYEQYFGPGTRLTVT.

This clonotype was counted ten times or more. The chain couples TRBV12-3 or TRBV12-4 to TRBJ2-7; 7 nucleotides align to TRBD1. The CDR3 spans 13 residues. Trimming at V came to 4 bases and at J to 1 base, leaving 1 base not matched to a gene. The CDR3 nucleotides are TGTGCCAGCAGTTGGACAGGTTCCTACGAGCAGTACTTC. Translating gives CASSWTGSYEQYF.

With respect to this clonotype: The CDR3 ends on some other residue instead of the conserved phenylalanine or tryptophan, so this is likely a read error. No DNA is shown, since the ends of the CDR3 on it are uncertain; the CDR3 is the one TCRdb lists. The rearrangement uses TRBV7-2 and TRBJ1-1; the D segment call TRBD1 is taken from the table without a DNA check. The CDR3 contains 14 residues when both ends are counted. Germline assignment: CDR1 SGHTA and CDR2 FQGNSA. The CDR3 sequence: CASTQKGAPIEACL.

This clonotype was recorded at least ten times. The gene calls are TRBV5-1 and TRBJ1-3, with no clear D. The CDR3 is 15 residues long. Germline V gives CDR1 SGHRS, CDR2 YFSETQ. V was shortened by 0 bases and J by 2 bases, with 9 bases between the two germline ends. CDR3 residues: CASSLEPSTGNTIYF. CDR3 bases: TGCGCCAGCAGCTTGGAGCCTAGCACTGGAAACACCATATATTTT.

This clonotype appeared many times. The rearrangement joins TRBV27 to TRBJ2-7, with 8 bases identical to TRBD1. This CDR3 region has 15 residues. The V segment lost 4 bases and the J segment 6 bases; nucleotides outside the gene matches: 11. Per the germline V gene, CDR1 is MNHEY and CDR2 is SMNVEV (reference sequence). Here the CDR3 DNA reads TGTGCCAGCAGTTCCCTGGACAGGGTCGGGGGCGAGCAGTACTTC. Amino acid sequence: CASSSLDRVGGEQYF.

This clonotype was seen ten or more times. The rearrangement joins TRBV10-3 to TRBJ2-7, with 8 bases lining up with TRBD2. After removal of 11 bases from V and 5 bases from J, the junction contained 11 bases not matched to a gene. This CDR3 spans 13 amino acids. Germline loops: CDR1 ENHRY, CDR2 SYGVKD. CDR3 in amino acids: CAALGTRGHEQYF. In DNA, the CDR3 is TGTGCCGCACTCGGGACTAGAGGTCACGAGCAGTACTTC.

This chain uses TRBV4-3 with TRBJ2-1, with 10 nucleotides matching TRBD1. The germline V gene encodes CDR1 LGHNA and CDR2 YSLEER. V gave up 3 bases and J gave up 2 bases; unmatched junction bases: 1. The CDR3 runs 15 residues. CDR3 sequence: CASSQDRGTYNEQFF. CDR3 in DNA: TGCGCCAGCAGCCAGGACAGGGGGACCTACAATGAGCAGTTCTTC.

This clonotype was observed many times. This chain connects TRBV27 to TRBJ1-1; a weak D match, TRBD1 (6 bases). CDR1 and CDR2 from the germline V gene are MNHEY and SMNVEV (reference sequence). The length of the CDR3 is 16 residues. V was clipped by 6 bases and J by 1 base, with 18 bases between them. For the CDR3, the DNA is TGTGCCAGCAGCCCGAGGATGCGGGGGCCGAACACTGAAGCTTTCTTT. Protein sequence: CASSPRMRGPNTEAFF.

This clonotype came up many times. The rearrangement joins TRBV12-3 or TRBV12-4 to TRBJ2-5; D ambiguous. The CDR3 is 12 residues long. V was cut by 8 bases and J by 5 bases, with 12 bases left in between. In DNA, the CDR3 is TGTGCCAGCGCCCCTGGGCGGGAGACCCAGTACTTC. It is translated as CASAPGRETQYF.

This clonotype was observed at least ten times. The rearrangement links TRBV5-4 to TRBJ2-2; TRBD2 might be the D (5 bases). CDR1 is SGHNT and CDR2 is YYREEE in the germline V gene (reference sequence). The CDR3 has 17 residues. Between the trimmed V and J ends, which lost 1 base and 0 bases, there was a span of 13 bases. The CDR3 coding sequence is TGTGCCAGCAGCTTGAACAGACTAAGATCGAACACCGGGGAGCTGTTTTTT. Translated: CASSLNRLRSNTGELFF.

This clonotype was seen many times. This chain links TRBV28 with TRBJ2-7; TRBD2 is a possible D gene (5 bases). The CDR3 is made up of 17 amino acids. Trimming pared 3 bases from V and 7 bases from J, leaving 25 bases between. Germline CDR1 is MDHEN and CDR2 is SYDVKM. The CDR3 spells CASSFAGSFQPPGEQYF. Here the CDR3 DNA reads TGTGCCAGCAGTTTCGCCGGCAGTTTTCAACCTCCGGGGGAGCAGTACTTC.

This clonotype has ten or more counts. CDR3 sequence reads: CASSGYSIPRSSGNTIYF. CDR3 nucleotide sequence: TGTGCCAGCAGCGGCTACAGCATCCCCCGGTCATCTGGAAACACCATATATTTT. The chain combines TRBV4-2 with TRBJ1-3; D is uncertain. Trimming left V 5 bases short and J 1 base short, with 21 bases between. This CDR3 has 18 amino acids. Germline values: CDR1 LGHNA, CDR2 YNFKEQ.

This clonotype appeared a few times. This may come from a read error, since a much larger clone is one base off. The chain carries TRBV7-9 and TRBJ1-1; no clear D. Per the germline V gene, CDR1 is SEHNR and CDR2 is FQNEAQ (reference sequence). The CDR3 is made up of 14 amino acids. The DNA of the CDR3 is TGTGTCAGCAGCTCCGTGGGCCTGAACACTGAAGCTTTCTTT. It yields the protein CVSSSVGLNTEAFF.

This clonotype came up many times. The V call is TRBV24-1, the J call TRBJ1-1; 11 nucleotides match TRBD1. Trimming at V came to 2 bases and at J to 6 bases, leaving 7 bases not matched to a gene. Germline CDR1 reads KGHDR; CDR2 reads SFDVKD. The CDR3 extends over 16 amino acids. The CDR3 bases are TGTGCCACCAGTGATTCCGGACAGGGGGCTAACCCTGAAGCTTTCTTT. This encodes CATSDSGQGANPEAFF.

In this sample, this clonotype turned up many times. The J gene is TRBJ2-5, the V gene TRBV29-1, with 7 bases fitting TRBD2. The CDR3 is 13 amino acids. CDR1 is SQVTM, CDR2 ANQGSEA, per germline. V was pared by 4 bases and J by 5 bases, with 7 bases of the junction left unmatched. As DNA, the CDR3 is TGCAGCGTTGGCTGGCAGGGAGGGGAGACCCAGTACTTC. This translates into CSVGWQGGETQYF.